These 9 T cell receptor beta chains came from one sample sequenced in a study of cytomegalovirus exposure and HLA in healthy donors. The table came from immunoSEQ multiplex PCR; TCRdb's copy has only in-frame clones and leaves some out. The data show tens of thousands of clones, around four fifths seen once. The sample consisted of PBMCs. These receptor sequences come from a man aged 30 to 45 in good health and CMV-seronegative.

This rearrangement joins TRBV30 to TRBJ2-7, with 10 positions matching TRBD1. The V segment lost 4 bases and the J segment 4 bases; nucleotides outside the gene matches: 7. CDR3 size: 14 residues. Germline-derived CDR1 and CDR2 are GTSNPN and SVGIG (reference sequence). CDR3 sequence reads: CAWTPGDRGYEQYF. The CDR3 coding sequence is TGTGCCTGGACCCCCGGGGACAGGGGTTACGAGCAGTACTTC.

The chain employs TRBV4-2 and TRBJ2-7; tentative D call: TRBD1 (5 bases). Trimming removed 0 bases at V and 7 bases at J, with 13 bases between. Germline V gene lookup returns CDR1 LGHNA and CDR2 YNFKEQ. The CDR3 runs 14 residues. CDR3 nucleotides: TGTGCCAGCAGCCAAGATAAAGGGGTCCGGGAGCAGTACTTC. This encodes CASSQDKGVREQYF.

The V call is TRBV7-2, the J call TRBJ2-3, with TRBD2 identical over 8 bases. Unmatched junction bases numbered 14, after V lost 9 bases and J lost 3 bases. This CDR3 comprises 16 residues. CDR1 is SGHTA and CDR2 is FQGNSA in the germline V gene. CDR3 residues: CASLDGRGGLTDTQYF. The CDR3 DNA follows: TGTGCCAGTCTGGACGGGAGGGGGGGGTTGACAGATACGCAGTATTTT.

The V gene is TRBV27, the J gene TRBJ2-1; 9 bases are shared with TRBD1. The germline gives CDR1 MNHEY, CDR2 SMNVEV (reference sequence). The trim removed 5 bases at V and 13 bases at J, leaving 12 bases unmatched. This CDR3 has 14 residues. CDR3 nucleotides: TGTGCCAGCAGTCTGTACGCCGGGACAGGGTCCCAGTTCTTC. The encoded protein is CASSLYAGTGSQFF.

This clone has a single count. It is likely a read error: a sequence one base away is far more abundant. The chain joins TRBV5-6 to TRBJ2-7; 10 nucleotides align to TRBD1. Germline V gives CDR1 SGHDT, CDR2 YYEEEE. Losses at the gene ends were 4 bases for V and 2 bases for J; bases not matched to a gene: 3. The CDR3 totals 14 residues. CDR3 nucleotide sequence: TGTGCCAGCAGCCCCGGGACAGGGGCCTACGAGCAGTACGTC. Translating it yields CASSPGTGAYEQYV.

The chain joins TRBV15 to TRBJ2-7; D is possibly TRBD1 (5 bases). V was trimmed by 0 bases and J by 2 bases, leaving 11 bases between them. This CDR3 comprises 15 residues. Germline V gene sequence: CDR1 LNHNV, CDR2 YYDKDF (reference sequence). The CDR3 region is CATSRDKGFTYEQYF. In DNA form, the CDR3 reads TGTGCCACCAGCAGAGACAAGGGGTTTACCTACGAGCAGTACTTC.

The CDR3 loop reads CASAPNGYEQYV. The DNA of the CDR3 is TGTGCCAGCGCTCCTAACGGGTACGAGCAGTACGTC. V is TRBV2 and J is TRBJ2-7; D not certain. Germline loops: CDR1 SNHLY, CDR2 FYNNEI. Trimming stripped 8 bases from V and 4 bases from J, with 12 bases between. CDR3 length: 12 residues.

This sequence joins TRBV19 and TRBJ2-7; 7 nucleotides align to TRBD1. V trimming: 6 bases; J trimming: 3 bases; junction bases outside the gene matches: 11. This CDR3 spans 15 amino acids. CDR1 and CDR2 from the germline V gene are LNHDA and SQIVND (reference sequence). The CDR3 is CASRWKGAGYYEQYF. For the CDR3, the DNA is TGTGCCAGTAGGTGGAAGGGGGCAGGCTACTACGAGCAGTACTTC. The full variable domain, completed using reference TRBV19 and TRBJ2-7, is DGGITQSPKYLFRKEGQNVTLSCEQNLNHDAMYWYRQDPGQGLRLIYYSQIVNDFQKGDIAEGYSVSREKKESFPLTVTSAQKNPTAFYLCASRWKGAGYYEQYFGPGTRLTVT.

The V and J genes are TRBV6-5 and TRBJ1-5, with D unclear. The CDR3 totals 13 residues. CDR1 and CDR2 (germline): MNHEY, SVGAGI. V was trimmed by 5 bases and J by 5 bases, leaving 10 bases between them. CDR3 residues: CASSPTGYQPQHF. CDR3 in DNA: TGTGCCAGCAGTCCAACCGGGTATCAGCCCCAGCATTTT.